These T cell receptor beta chains were read from a single sample in a study of cytomegalovirus exposure and HLA in healthy donors. Clones were read by immunoSEQ multiplex PCR, and TCRdb kept only the in-frame ones, dropping some. Across 200,000 or so clones, the top ten clones capture 0.95% to 1.3% of the sample. Sequencing was performed on PBMCs. These receptors all stem from a girl aged 2 to 9 in good health and CMV-seropositive. Each CDR3 is given with its conserved first and last residue. D genes are given only for firm matches.

>TRBV6-1|NA|TRBJ1-2|15
CATQVEEGRIYGYTF
TGTGCCACACAAGTCGAGGAGGGAAGAATCTATGGCTACACCTTC
>TRBV28|TRBD1|TRBJ1-2|15
CASSLPLGTGAGYTF
TGTGCCAGCAGTTTACCCCTCGGGACAGGGGCCGGCTACACCTTC
>TRBV7-3|NA|TRBJ1-1|14
CASSLREGDTEAFF
TGTGCCAGCAGCCTCAGGGAAGGAGACACTGAAGCTTTCTTT
>TRBV28|TRBD1|TRBJ1-5|15
CASSRDRGYNQPQHF
TGTGCCAGCAGCCGAGACAGGGGATACAATCAGCCCCAGCATTTT
>TRBV13|NA|TRBJ1-3|14
CASSLGTDRNTIYF
TGTGCCAGCAGCTTAGGGACTGATAGAAACACCATATATTTT
>TRBV19|NA|TRBJ2-1|13
CASSPGTYNEQFF
TGTGCCAGTAGTCCGGGTACCTACAATGAGCAGTTCTTC
>TRBV7-8|TRBD1|TRBJ2-7|17
CASSLLVGRGFPYEQYF
TGTGCCAGCAGCTTATTGGTGGGCAGGGGGTTCCCCTACGAGCAGTACTTC
>TRBV27|NA|TRBJ1-6|14
CASTPDRIGSPLHF
TGTGCCAGCACCCCGGACAGAATCGGTTCACCCCTCCACTTT
>TRBV6-1|NA|TRBJ1-1|15
CASTPGRRGNTEAFF
TGTGCCAGCACCCCTGGGCGCAGGGGGAACACTGAAGCTTTCTTT
>TRBV7-9|TRBD2|TRBJ2-3|16
CASSWGLAGSTDTQYF
TGTGCCAGCAGCTGGGGACTAGCGGGTAGCACAGATACGCAGTATTTT
>TRBV27|NA|TRBJ1-1|16
CASSLDPGVANTEAFF
TGTGCCAGCAGTCTGGACCCAGGGGTAGCCAACACTGAAGCTTTCTTT
>TRBV6-5|NA|TRBJ2-7|13
CASREGGGYEQYF
TGTGCCAGCAGAGAGGGGGGGGGCTACGAGCAGTACTTC
>TRBV2|TRBD2|TRBJ2-7|15
CAIELAGGLAYEQYF
TGTGCCATAGAACTAGCGGGAGGCCTGGCCTACGAGCAGTACTTC
>TRBV30|NA|TRBJ1-5|14
CAWASDYSNQPQHF
TGTGCCTGGGCAAGCGATTATAGCAATCAGCCCCAGCATTTT
>TRBV5-1|NA|TRBJ2-5|14
CASSAESTQETQYF
TGCGCCAGCAGCGCTGAGTCCACCCAAGAGACCCAGTACTTC
>TRBV6-1|TRBD1|TRBJ2-5|15
CASSEVGTGGETQYF
TGTGCCAGCAGTGAAGTCGGGACAGGGGGAGAGACCCAGTACTTC
>TRBV6-4|TRBD2|TRBJ2-1|15
CASQMTSGPNNEQFF
TGTGCCAGCCAAATGACTAGCGGGCCCAACAATGAGCAGTTCTTC
>TRBV6-1|TRBD2|TRBJ2-3|16
CASRELAGRGTDTQYF
TGTGCCAGCAGGGAACTAGCGGGCAGGGGCACAGATACGCAGTATTTT
>TRBV5-6|TRBD2|TRBJ2-3|17
CASSSPGLAGNTDTQYF
TGTGCCAGCAGTTCACCGGGACTAGCGGGAAACACAGATACGCAGTATTTT
>TRBV7-9|TRBD1|TRBJ1-1|14
CASSARQGNTEAFF
TGTGCCAGCAGCGCTCGACAGGGTAACACTGAAGCTTTCTTT
>TRBV4-1|NA|TRBJ2-7|11
CASTGGGEQYF
TGCGCCAGCACCGGGGGAGGCGAGCAGTACTTC
>TRBV7-9|TRBD2|TRBJ2-3|18
CASSLSPAGGSSTDTQYF
TGTGCCAGCAGCTTAAGTCCAGCGGGAGGGTCTAGCACAGATACGCAGTATTTT
>TRBV28|NA|TRBJ2-7|14
CASRGMGGSYEQYF
TGTGCCAGCCGTGGAATGGGGGGCTCCTACGAGCAGTACTTC
>TRBV19|TRBD2|TRBJ2-7|14
CASSGLAGNYEQYF
TGTGCCAGTAGCGGACTAGCGGGGAACTACGAGCAGTACTTC
>TRBV7-9|NA|TRBJ2-7|11
CASSFAYEQYF
TGTGCCAGCAGCTTCGCCTACGAGCAGTACTTC
>TRBV7-9|NA|TRBJ2-2|14
CASSLQINTGELFF
TGTGCCAGCAGCTTACAGATTAACACCGGGGAGCTGTTTTTT
>TRBV2|NA|TRBJ2-2|17
CASSDPPQGLGPGELFF
TGTGCCAGCAGTGACCCCCCTCAGGGGCTCGGCCCCGGGGAGCTGTTTTTT
>TRBV10-3|TRBD1|TRBJ1-4|15
CAISGTGATNEKLFF
TGTGCCATCAGTGGTACAGGGGCAACTAATGAAAAACTGTTTTTT
>TRBV6-5|NA|TRBJ2-6|16
CASSYSIGTGANVLTF
TGTGCCAGCAGTTACTCGATAGGGACAGGGGCCAACGTCCTGACTTTC
>TRBV7-8|NA|TRBJ1-5|14
CASSLGRGGQPQHF
TGTGCCAGCAGCTTAGGGAGGGGCGGGCAGCCCCAGCATTTT
>TRBV5-1|TRBD1|TRBJ2-5|16
CASSLKFQGAAETQYF
TGCGCCAGCAGTTTAAAATTCCAGGGGGCGGCAGAGACCCAGTACTTC
>TRBV15|TRBD1|TRBJ1-2|14
CATSRRAGGDGYTF
TGTGCCACCAGCAGACGAGCAGGGGGCGATGGCTACACCTTC
>TRBV6-1|TRBD2|TRBJ2-1|16
CASSDLGGIVVGEQFF
TGTGCCAGCAGTGATCTCGGGGGGATTGTGGTGGGTGAGCAGTTCTTC
>TRBV28|TRBD1|TRBJ2-7|15
CASSPTGGLDHEQYF
TGTGCCAGCAGCCCGACAGGGGGCCTCGACCACGAGCAGTACTTC
>TRBV28|NA|TRBJ2-1|13
CASSLVVRNEQFF
TGTGCCAGCAGTTTAGTAGTCAGGAATGAGCAGTTCTTC
>TRBV12-5|TRBD2|TRBJ2-5|17
CASGLAGAREGQETQYF
TGTGCTAGTGGTTTGGCCGGTGCGCGGGAGGGCCAAGAGACCCAGTACTTC
>TRBV19|TRBD2|TRBJ2-3|16
CASSKLAGGLTDTQYF
TGTGCCAGTAGTAAATTAGCGGGAGGGCTGACAGATACGCAGTATTTT
>TRBV29-1|TRBD1|TRBJ2-3|16
CSVRPLKTGGTDTQYF
TGCAGCGTTCGCCCGCTAAAGACAGGGGGCACAGATACGCAGTATTTT
>TRBV23-1|TRBD2|TRBJ2-1|18
CASSHRKSGTSGSCEQFF
TGCGCCAGCAGTCACCGGAAGTCCGGGACTAGCGGGAGTTGTGAGCAGTTCTTC
>TRBV5-8|TRBD1|TRBJ1-2|17
CASSSSGTGLRGYGYTF
TGTGCCAGCAGCTCCTCCGGGACAGGGTTAAGGGGCTATGGCTACACCTTC
>TRBV2|NA|TRBJ1-5|15
CASSEARGQNQPQHF
TGTGCCAGCAGTGAAGCCAGGGGCCAAAATCAGCCCCAGCATTTT
>TRBV4-1|NA|TRBJ1-5|17
CASSQGPQGQHNQPQHF
TGCGCCAGCAGCCAAGGCCCCCAAGGACAGCACAATCAGCCCCAGCATTTT
>TRBV12-5|NA|TRBJ1-2|16
CASGLVAGGLGDGYTF
TGTGCTAGTGGTTTGGTTGCGGGGGGCCTAGGCGATGGCTACACCTTC
>TRBV5-8|NA|TRBJ2-3|15
CASSLFGVGGDTQYF
TGTGCCAGCAGCTTGTTCGGGGTGGGGGGAGATACGCAGTATTTT
>TRBV28|TRBD2|TRBJ2-3|18
CASKPGTSGRAESDTQYF
TGTGCCAGCAAACCCGGGACTAGCGGGAGGGCCGAGTCAGATACGCAGTATTTT
>TRBV28|TRBD1|TRBJ1-5|14
CASSRGQGSQPQHF
TGTGCCAGCAGCCGCGGACAGGGGTCTCAGCCCCAGCATTTT
>TRBV11-2|TRBD2|TRBJ2-1|16
CASSTGLAVIYNEQFF
TGTGCCAGCAGCACCGGACTAGCGGTGATCTACAATGAGCAGTTCTTC
>TRBV29-1|TRBD2|TRBJ2-1|14
CSVGAGGYYNEQFF
TGCAGCGTGGGAGCGGGAGGGTACTACAATGAGCAGTTCTTC
>TRBV11-2|TRBD2|TRBJ2-1|17
CASSSFKREGEYNEQFF
TGTGCCAGCAGCTCTTTCAAGCGGGAGGGCGAGTACAATGAGCAGTTCTTC
>TRBV27|NA|TRBJ2-7|15
CASGFGRLKSDEQYF
TGTGCCAGCGGCTTTGGGAGACTAAAAAGCGACGAGCAGTACTTC
>TRBV29-1|TRBD2|TRBJ2-7|13
CSVLGTSHYEQYF
TGCAGCGTTCTAGGGACTAGTCACTACGAGCAGTACTTC
>TRBV27|NA|TRBJ2-3|16
CASSRPGLLVGDTQYF
TGTGCCAGCAGTCGACCGGGACTCCTCGTAGGAGATACGCAGTATTTT
>TRBV5-4|TRBD1|TRBJ1-1|18
CASSPSVAGGIWNTEAFF
TGTGCCAGCAGCCCCAGTGTCGCAGGGGGGATATGGAACACTGAAGCTTTCTTT
>TRBV7-9|TRBD1|TRBJ2-7|15
CASSRGDRGPYEQYF
TGTGCCAGCAGTCGCGGCGACAGGGGGCCGTACGAGCAGTACTTC
>TRBV5-1|NA|TRBJ1-2|13
CASSLAGGVGYTF
TGCGCCAGCAGCTTGGCGGGCGGGGTCGGCTACACCTTC